This T cell receptor (beta chain) derives from a study of T cell responses to AZD1222 COVID-19 vaccine. Findings and caveats of the study: The donors showed a predominance of white British ancestry and of females, with possible underestimation of clonal diversity. CD4 TCRs covered the whole spike, strongest at regions 160-218 and 743-854.

From germline, CDR1 is MNHEY and CDR2 SMNVEV (reference sequence). Trimming took off 2 bases at V and 7 bases at J, with 12 bases between the two ends. The CDR3 has 14 residues. Notes on this clone: Its target is unknown.

Sequencing was performed with immunoSEQ multiplex PCR; in TCRdb, only in-frame clones are kept and a portion is missing. The top ten hold around 3.6% of the sample, which has more than 65,000 clones, approximately 85% seen once. This receptor was obtained from an adult who received the AZD1222 COVID-19 vaccine. The V gene is TRBV27, the J gene TRBJ2-1; D may correspond to TRBD1 or TRBD2 (5 bases each). Specimen: peripheral blood, collected 28 days after the second AZD1222 dose. The CDR3 protein is CASSLEGWGNEQFF. CDR3 bases: TGTGCCAGCAGTTTAGAGGGGTGGGGGAATGAGCAGTTCTTC.